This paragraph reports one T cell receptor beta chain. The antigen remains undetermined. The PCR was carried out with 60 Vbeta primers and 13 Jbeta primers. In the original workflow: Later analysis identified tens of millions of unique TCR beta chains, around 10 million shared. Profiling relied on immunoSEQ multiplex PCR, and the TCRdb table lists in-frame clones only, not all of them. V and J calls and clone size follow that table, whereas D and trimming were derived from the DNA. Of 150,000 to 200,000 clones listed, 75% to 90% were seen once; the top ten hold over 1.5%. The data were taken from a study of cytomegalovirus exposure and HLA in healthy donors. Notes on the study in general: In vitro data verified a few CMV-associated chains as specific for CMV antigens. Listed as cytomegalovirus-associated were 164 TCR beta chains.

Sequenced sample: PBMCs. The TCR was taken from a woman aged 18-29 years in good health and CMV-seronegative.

CDR3 sequence: CASSSLGGTYEQYF. The CDR3 coding sequence is TGTGCCAGTAGTTCCCTGGGGGGGACCTACGAGCAGTACTTC. The rearrangement joins TRBV19 to TRBJ2-7; TRBD2 aligns across 7 bases. Germline lookup yields CDR1 LNHDA and CDR2 SQIVND (reference sequence). This CDR3 spans 14 amino acids. The trim removed 5 bases at V and 2 bases at J, leaving 6 bases unmatched. Full variable domain (outside the CDR3, taken from reference TRBV19 and TRBJ2-7): DGGITQSPKYLFRKEGQNVTLSCEQNLNHDAMYWYRQDPGQGLRLIYYSQIVNDFQKGDIAEGYSVSREKKESFPLTVTSAQKNPTAFYLCASSSLGGTYEQYFGPGTRLTVT.